The present T cell receptor beta chain was sequenced within a study of beta chain features in type 1 diabetes. Turning to the study itself: Summed over all samples, the examined sorted cells came to 90 million to 120 million. Regarding the study as a whole: cDNA-based sequencing might over-represent cells highly expressing TCR. For patients and controls alike, PCR might favor shorter templates to the same degree. Significant though moderate, a shortening of TCRB CDR3s appeared in all four CD4+ subsets of Type 1 diabetes patients.

TCRB transcripts that were expressed got sequenced, as all of the isolated RNA had been reverse transcribed. Clones were read by immunoSEQ multiplex PCR, and TCRdb kept only the in-frame ones, dropping some. The sample records 500,000 to 800,000 clones, 9.5% to 15% being singletons. Sorted CD4+ subsets: naive, central memory, regulatory, stem cell-like memory (CD45RO/CCR7/CD25/CD127/CD95/CD27 panel). This clone was observed a few times. Its antigen is unknown. V shed 5 bases and J shed 2 bases, with 16 bases lying between them. Germline assignment: CDR1 SEHNR and CDR2 FQNEAQ (reference sequence). The CDR3 has 16 residues.

This TCR was recovered from a man aged 25 to 40 with type 1 diabetes. Sample: naive CD4+ T cells from blood. This rearrangement joins TRBV7-9 to TRBJ1-5; D uncertain. The CDR3 sequence: CASSPSTGRGNQPQHF. In nucleotides, the CDR3 is TGTGCCAGCAGCCCCTCGACTGGACGGGGCAATCAGCCCCAGCATTTT.